Below are 23 T cell receptor beta chains sequenced from a single sample in a study of T cell clonality in common variable immunodeficiency. General study points: Fewer deletions and N-nucleotide insertions were reportedly seen in common variable immunodeficiency TCR beta sequences.

Assay used: immunoSEQ multiplex PCR; TCRdb lists only in-frame clones, some missing. In total the sample includes 20,000 to 30,000 clones, none of them seen once. These TCRs' antigens remain unknown. The specimen was peripheral blood mononuclear cells. The receptors shown here come from a human donor with common variable immunodeficiency.

Regarding this clone: The CDR3 extends 3 residues past the end of the read, so its final part is completed from the germline J gene. The J gene is TRBJ1-2, the V gene TRBV7-9; 9 bases align to TRBD1. This CDR3 has 13 amino acids. CDR1 and CDR2 from the germline V gene are SEHNR and FQNEAQ (reference sequence). CDR3 bases read: TGTGCCAGCAGCTTTGACAGGGGGAGAGGC. Its protein is CASSFDRGRG. The CDR3 as a whole reads CASSFDRGRGYTF.

This clone was counted at least ten times. CDR3 protein: CASSRQVEAFF. The CDR3 DNA, read in part, is TGTGCCAGCAGTAGACAAGTTGAA. The chain is built from TRBV2 and TRBJ1-1; D is uncertain. Read sequence stops 3 residues before the CDR3 end, and the germline J gene provides the missing end. The CDR3 covers 11 residues. The V gene's germline CDR1 is SNHLY and CDR2 FYNNEI. Trimming left V 5 bases short and J 7 bases short, with 8 bases between. Drawing the rest from reference TRBV2 and TRBJ1-1, the complete variable domain is EPEVTQTPSHQVTQMGQEVILRCVPISNHLYFYWYRQILGQKVEFLVSFYNNEISEKSEIFDDQFSVERPDGSNFTLKIRSTKLEDSAMYFCASSRQVEAFFGQGTRLTVV.

Ten or more counts support this clone. The CDR3 end falls 3 residues outside the read, so it is completed with the germline J gene. This chain joins TRBV2 and TRBJ2-7; perhaps TRBD1 as D (5 bases). The germline CDR1 and CDR2 sequences are SNHLY and FYNNEI. The germline V and J ends were trimmed by 6 bases and 3 bases, with 9 bases remaining between them. This CDR3 contains 12 residues. The sequenced part of the CDR3 DNA is TGTGCCAGCAGGAGACAGTTCTACGAG. It translates to CASRRQFYE. The whole CDR3 region reads CASRRQFYEQYF.

The table lists this clone with a few counts. The DNA ends 3 residues before the CDR3 does, and the rest of the CDR3 is filled in from the germline J gene. The chain has TRBV20-1 and TRBJ2-7; 9 nucleotides match TRBD1. The ends lost 1 base at V and 2 bases at J; junction bases unmatched: 3. Per the germline V gene, CDR1 is DFQATT and CDR2 is SNEGSKA (reference sequence). The CDR3 sequence is 14 residues long. The DNA read from the CDR3 is TGCAGTGCTAGAGGACAGGGGGATCCCTACGAG. Amino acid sequence: CSARGQGDPYE. The entire CDR3 protein reads CSARGQGDPYEQYF.

This clone was counted at least ten times. The read is 3 residues too short to cover the CDR3 end, so that end is filled in from the germline J gene. V is TRBV4-2 and J is TRBJ2-2; 9 bases are shared with TRBD2. After removal of 1 base from V and 1 base from J, the junction contained 10 bases not matched to a gene. Germline V gene sequence: CDR1 LGHNA, CDR2 YNFKEQ. This CDR3 has 19 amino acids. CDR3 residues: CASSQGSSSGGLNTGELFF. The DNA read from the CDR3 is TGTGCCAGCAGCCAAGGGTCGAGTAGCGGGGGCCTGAACACCGGGGAG.

This clone was observed many times. CDR3: CASSPLSLATKNIQYF. CDR3 bases read: TGTGCCAGCTCACCACTGTCTCTGGCAACCAAAAACATT. The V gene is TRBV18, the J gene TRBJ2-4; D gene uncertain. The read ends 3 residues early relative to the CDR3; the germline J gene fills the gap. Germline V gene lookup returns CDR1 KGHSH and CDR2 LQKENI. The V gene lost 1 base and the J gene lost 2 bases, with 12 bases spanning the gap. The CDR3 spans 16 residues.

In its sample, this clone was seen a few times. The read halts 3 residues ahead of the CDR3 end, with the missing end drawn from the germline J gene. The chain employs TRBV18 and TRBJ2-7; D possibly corresponds to TRBD2 (5 bases). Trimming stripped 6 bases from V and 2 bases from J, with 8 bases between. CDR3 length: 12 residues. Germline loops: CDR1 KGHSH, CDR2 LQKENI. The CDR3 bases that were read are TGTGCCAGCTCCAGAGGGCCCTACGAG. Translating it yields CASSRGPYE. The full CDR3 protein is CASSRGPYEQYF.

This clone was recorded a few times. The DNA ends 3 residues before the CDR3 does, and the rest of the CDR3 is filled in from the germline J gene. The chain joins TRBV30 to TRBJ1-2; maybe TRBD1 (5 bases). The germline gives CDR1 GTSNPN, CDR2 SVGIG (reference sequence). This CDR3 is 13 amino acids long. The DNA read from the CDR3 is TGTGCCTGGGAACCCTGGGGCCCCGGAGGC. Translated: CAWEPWGPGG. The whole CDR3 is CAWEPWGPGGYTF.

With respect to this clone: With the read ending 3 residues before the CDR3 end, the germline J gene is used to fill in that end. The chain combines TRBV14 with TRBJ2-5; TRBD2 is a possible D gene (6 bases). V shed 3 bases and J shed 5 bases, with 16 bases lying between them. Germline V gene lookup returns CDR1 SGHDN and CDR2 FVKESK. This CDR3 contains 15 residues. The CDR3: CASSQSVLASETQYF. The CDR3 DNA, read in part, is TGTGCCAGCAGCCAGTCCGTCCTAGCGAGCGAGACC.

This clone was detected ten times or more. The sequenced fragment ends 3 residues before the CDR3 boundary, so the rest is inferred from the germline J gene. V gene TRBV5-1 combines with J gene TRBJ2-7, with TRBD2 matching over 8 bases. Per the germline V gene, CDR1 is SGHRS and CDR2 is YFSETQ. Germline trimming cut 0 bases from V and 3 bases from J; bases unmatched to any gene: 5. The CDR3 loop spans 15 amino acids. The covered CDR3 bases are TGCGCCAGCAGCTTGGGTGCGACTAGCGTCTACGAG. Translated, it gives CASSLGATSVYE. In full, the CDR3 reads CASSLGATSVYEQYF.

This clone was found many times. The read gets to within 3 residues of the CDR3 end, and the germline J gene fills in the rest. The V gene is TRBV28, the J gene TRBJ2-1; TRBD2 is a possible D gene (6 bases). Germline V gene data show CDR1 as MDHEN and CDR2 as SYDVKM. The CDR3 covers 14 residues. V lost 5 bases and J lost 5, with 13 bases in between. Incomplete CDR3 DNA: TGTGCCAGCAGTAGACTAGGTGCCCACAATGAG. Its translation: CASSRLGAHNE. The CDR3 in its entirety is CASSRLGAHNEQFF.

This clone was counted between two and nine times. Read data end 3 residues before the CDR3 end; the end is taken from the germline J gene. V usage is TRBV7-3 and J usage is TRBJ2-5, with TRBD2 as a possible D gene (7 bases). The CDR3 is 15 amino acids. V dropped 4 bases and J dropped 5 bases, with 17 bases sitting between them. The germline gives CDR1 SGHTA, CDR2 FQGTGA. CDR3 region: CASSSEGGVGETQYF. CDR3 bases read: TGTGCCAGCAGCTCTGAGGGGGGGGTAGGGGAGACC.

This clone was counted only a few times. The CDR3 goes on 3 residues after the read ends, and that part is filled in from the germline J gene. V is TRBV5-1 and J is TRBJ2-7; D might be TRBD2 (6 bases). This CDR3 region has 14 residues. Germline loops: CDR1 SGHRS, CDR2 YFSETQ. The V end was cut by 3 bases, the J end by 5 bases, with 15 bases between. The covered CDR3 bases are TGCGCCAGCAGCTCCGGGACTGTTGACGACGAG. Translating gives CASSSGTVDDE. The full CDR3 protein reads CASSSGTVDDEQYF.

As for this clone: The read terminates 3 residues ahead of where the CDR3 ends, so the germline J gene completes it. The gene calls are TRBV11-1 and TRBJ2-7; TRBD2 might be the D (5 bases). From germline, CDR1 is SGHAT and CDR2 FQDESV (reference sequence). Trimming removed 2 bases at V and 6 bases at J, with 14 bases between. The CDR3 sequence is 14 residues long. Partial CDR3 DNA: TGTGCCAGCAGCTTAAGCGGTACATCTTTCGAG. This encodes CASSLSGTSFE. The full CDR3 reads CASSLSGTSFEQYF.

This clone was counted a few times. The covered CDR3 bases are TGTGCCAGCACCCCCCGCGGGACTAGCCTCCACGAG. This translates into CASTPRGTSLHE. The full CDR3 protein is CASTPRGTSLHEQYF. The V and J genes are TRBV2 and TRBJ2-7, with 9 positions matching TRBD2. Read sequence stops 3 residues before the CDR3 end, and the germline J gene provides the missing end. CDR3 length equals 15 residues. CDR1 is SNHLY, CDR2 FYNNEI, per germline. After removal of 7 bases from V and 5 bases from J, the junction contained 12 bases not matched to a gene.

This clone was counted ten times or more. The CDR3: CATRTGGGTDTQYF. CDR3 DNA, as far as it was read: TGTGCCACAAGGACAGGGGGCGGCACAGATACG. The chain recombines TRBV10-3 with TRBJ2-3, with 11 bases identical to TRBD1. The read ends 3 residues before the CDR3 terminus; that terminus is restored from the germline J gene. J gave up 1 base and V 10 bases, and 4 bases lay outside the gene matches. The CDR3 is made up of 14 amino acids. Germline V lookup: CDR1 ENHRY, CDR2 SYGVKD.

This clone has more than one count but fewer than ten. The read falls 3 residues short of the CDR3 end, and the missing part is taken from the germline J gene. This rearrangement joins TRBV19 to TRBJ2-7; 9 bases fit TRBD1. Trimming cost V 6 bases and J 4 bases; bases outside gene matches: 10. Germline V gene data show CDR1 as LNHDA and CDR2 as SQIVND (reference sequence). This CDR3 spans 15 amino acids. Partial CDR3 DNA: TGTGCCAGTAGCCCCTGGGGGGGACAGGGATACGAG. Its protein product is CASSPWGGQGYE. The full CDR3 sequence reads CASSPWGGQGYEQYF.

In this sample, this clone turned up a few times. With the read ending 3 residues before the CDR3 end, the germline J gene is used to fill in that end. V usage is TRBV6-2 or TRBV6-3 and J usage is TRBJ2-2; 10 bases align to TRBD2. J gave up 5 bases and V 2 bases, and 2 bases lay outside the gene matches. Germline loops: CDR1 MNHEY, CDR2 SVGEGT. CDR3 length: 15 amino acids. The CDR3 DNA, read in part, is TGTGCCAGCAGTTACATTAGCGGGGGGACCGGGGAG. Protein product: CASSYISGGTGE. The whole CDR3 protein reads CASSYISGGTGELFF.

This clone appeared many times. The read finishes 3 residues shy of the CDR3 end, and the germline J gene is used to complete it. V gene TRBV5-6 combines with J gene TRBJ1-2, with D tentatively TRBD1 (6 bases). The CDR3 length is 13 residues. The V gene's germline CDR1 is SGHDT and CDR2 YYEEEE. V was pared by 4 bases and J by 5 bases, with 12 bases between. The CDR3 loop is CASSPDRIYGYTF. CDR3 DNA (partial): TGTGCCAGCAGCCCCGACAGGATTTATGGC. The variable domain in full, completed from reference TRBV5-6 and TRBJ1-2, reads DAGVTQSPTHLIKTRGQQVTLRCSPKSGHDTVSWYQQALGQGPQFIFQYYEEEERQRGNFPDRFSGHQFPNYSSELNVNALLLGDSALYLCASSPDRIYGYTFGSGTRLTVV.

This clone showed up just a few times. From the germline J gene comes the end of the CDR3, since the read stops 3 residues before it. The gene calls are TRBV19 and TRBJ2-3; TRBD2 aligns across 7 bases. Germline-derived CDR1 and CDR2 are LNHDA and SQIVND (reference sequence). This CDR3 has 15 amino acids. The J segment lost 2 bases and the V segment lost 10 bases, leaving 12 bases of the junction unmatched. The part of the CDR3 DNA that was read is TGTGCCACCGCCCCCCCTGCGGGAGCCACAGATACG. This codes for CATAPPAGATDT. The full CDR3 protein reads CATAPPAGATDTQYF.

Regarding this clone: The sequence runs out 3 residues before the end of the CDR3; the remainder is reconstructed from the germline J gene. The V and J genes are TRBV7-6 and TRBJ2-5; TRBD2 matches 16 bases. The CDR3 loop spans 17 amino acids. The germline gives CDR1 SGHVS, CDR2 FNYEAQ. Trimming at V came to 4 bases and at J to 6 bases, leaving 8 bases not matched to a gene. The DNA read from the CDR3 is TGTGCCAGCAGCTCTGGGACTAGCGGGAGGGGGGGACAGACC. Translated: CASSSGTSGRGGQT. The full CDR3 reads CASSSGTSGRGGQTQYF.

This clone was detected ten times or more. Partial CDR3 DNA: TGTGCCTGGAGTGAGAGACTCGGGACAGTCCCTCAGCCC. Protein: CAWSERLGTVPQP. The complete CDR3 protein is CAWSERLGTVPQPQHF. V gene TRBV30 combines with J gene TRBJ1-5; TRBD1 matches at 7 bases. The read terminates 3 residues before the CDR3 end, so the remaining end is supplied by the germline J gene. The V segment lost 1 base and the J segment 6 bases; nucleotides outside the gene matches: 12. The CDR3 totals 16 residues. Looked up from germline, CDR1 is GTSNPN and CDR2 is SVGIG (reference sequence).

In its sample, this clone was seen many times. The read comes to an end 3 residues before the CDR3 does, leaving the germline J gene to fill in the end. The V gene is TRBV4-2, the J gene TRBJ2-7; 8 bases match TRBD2. Trimming at V came to 3 bases and at J to 2 bases, leaving 9 bases not matched to a gene. The CDR3 extends over 16 amino acids. CDR1 is LGHNA, CDR2 YNFKEQ, per germline. The chain's CDR3 is CASSHWGAGDTYEQYF. The sequenced CDR3 bases are TGTGCCAGCAGCCATTGGGGAGCGGGGGACACCTACGAG.